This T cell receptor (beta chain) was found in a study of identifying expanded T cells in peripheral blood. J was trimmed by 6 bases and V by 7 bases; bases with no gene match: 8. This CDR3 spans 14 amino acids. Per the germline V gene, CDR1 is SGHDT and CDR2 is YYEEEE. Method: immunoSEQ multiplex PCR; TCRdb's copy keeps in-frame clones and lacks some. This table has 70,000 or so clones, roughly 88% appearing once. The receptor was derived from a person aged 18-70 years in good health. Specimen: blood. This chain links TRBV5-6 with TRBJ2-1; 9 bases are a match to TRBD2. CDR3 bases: TGTGCCAGCGAAGCGGGAGGCACTATCAATGAGCAGTTCTTC. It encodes CASEAGGTINEQFF.